The 11 T cell receptor beta chains below all came from one sample that was sequenced in a study of shared clonotypes between healthy human individuals. Measured with immunoSEQ multiplex PCR; TCRdb has only the in-frame clones, and not every one. The profile shows just under 350,000 clones, 73% of them singletons. The specimen sequenced was memory CD4+ T cells sorted from blood. Subset here: CD45RA-negative fraction. These receptors came from a man between 25 and 39 years old in good health.

J is TRBJ2-1 and V is TRBV7-3; 9 positions agree with TRBD2. CDR1 is SGHTA and CDR2 is FQGTGA in the germline V gene. The CDR3 covers 16 residues. With 8 bases clipped from V and 0 bases from J, the junction kept 8 bases outside the gene matches. The CDR3 reads CASSGREGSSYNEQFF. DNA for the CDR3: TGTGCCAGCTCAGGGCGGGAGGGTAGCTCCTACAATGAGCAGTTCTTC.

The gene calls are TRBV29-1 and TRBJ2-7; 10 bases align to TRBD1. Germline loops: CDR1 SQVTM, CDR2 ANQGSEA. The CDR3 is 13 amino acids. The junction had 6 bases not matched to a gene; V was cut back by 8 bases and J by 2 bases. This CDR3 is CSFRTGGPYEQYF. The DNA for the CDR3 is TGCAGCTTCCGGACAGGGGGGCCCTACGAGCAGTACTTC.

The CDR3 DNA follows: TGTGCTAGTGGTTTGTGGGGGGCCTCAGATACGCAGTATTTT. Translation: CASGLWGASDTQYF. V usage is TRBV12-5 and J usage is TRBJ2-3; TRBD1 or TRBD2 may be the D gene (6 bases each). The V gene's germline CDR1 is LGHNT and CDR2 FRNRAP. The CDR3 extends over 14 amino acids. The V end was cut by 2 bases, the J end by 4 bases, with 10 bases between. The variable domain in full, completed from reference TRBV12-5 and TRBJ2-3, reads DARVTQTPRHKVTEMGQEVTMRCQPILGHNTVFWYRQTMMQGLELLAYFRNRAPLDDSGMPKDRFSAEMPDATLATLKIQPSEPRDSAVYFCASGLWGASDTQYFGPGTRLTVL.

The genes are TRBV5-1 and TRBJ2-2, with D uncertain. CDR3 length: 15 amino acids. The V end was cut by 0 bases, the J end by 6 bases, with 12 bases between. Looked up from germline, CDR1 is SGHRS and CDR2 is YFSETQ. This CDR3 reads CASSLDTYVPGELFF. Written as DNA, the CDR3 is TGCGCCAGCAGCTTGGACACCTATGTTCCCGGGGAGCTGTTTTTT.

The rearrangement links TRBV25-1 to TRBJ2-1; 9 bases match TRBD1. After removal of 6 bases from V and 3 bases from J, the junction contained 6 bases not matched to a gene. Germline values: CDR1 MGHDK, CDR2 SYGVNS. The length of the CDR3 is 15 residues. The CDR3 reads CASRTGTGYYNEQFF. CDR3 sequence (DNA): TGTGCCAGCAGGACCGGGACAGGGTACTACAATGAGCAGTTCTTC. Full variable domain (outside the CDR3, taken from reference TRBV25-1 and TRBJ2-1): EADIYQTPRYLVIGTGKKITLECSQTMGHDKMYWYQQDPGMELHLIHYSYGVNSTEKGDLSSESTVSRIRTEHFPLTLESARPSHTSQYLCASRTGTGYYNEQFFGPGTRLTVL.

The chain joins TRBV6-6 to TRBJ1-3, with D perhaps matching TRBD1 (5 bases). The germline CDR1 and CDR2 sequences are MNHNY and SVGAGI (reference sequence). V was pared by 8 bases and J by 0 bases, with 11 bases between. The CDR3 extends over 14 amino acids. The CDR3 sequence is CASHRFSSGNTIYF. The CDR3 nucleotides are TGTGCCAGCCACAGGTTCTCCTCTGGAAACACCATATATTTT.

The genes are TRBV5-6 and TRBJ2-5; TRBD1 might be the D (6 bases). The CDR3 is 13 amino acids. V was clipped by 4 bases and J by 5 bases, with 12 bases between them. Germline CDR1 and CDR2: SGHDT and YYEEEE. Here the CDR3 reads CASSRDRRETQYF. The CDR3 DNA reads as TGTGCCAGCAGCAGAGACAGGAGGGAGACCCAGTACTTC.

This clone was seen only once. The chain joins TRBV18 to TRBJ2-4; TRBD2 matches 11 bases. The CDR3 runs 18 residues. The V and J ends lost 0 bases and 0 bases, in that order; junction bases with no gene match: 4. Germline V gene data show CDR1 as KGHSH and CDR2 as LQKENI. Here the CDR3 reads CASSPPVAGGLAKNIQYF. The CDR3 nucleotides read TGTGCCAGCTCACCACCGGTAGCGGGGGGGCTAGCCAAAAACATTCAGTACTTC.

V and J are TRBV5-4 and TRBJ2-5, with 9 bases identical to TRBD2. The germline V gene has CDR1 SGHNT and CDR2 YYREEE (reference sequence). This CDR3 contains 15 residues. V lost 4 bases, J lost 5 bases, and 9 bases stayed unmatched. The CDR3 reads CASSPVGTSFETQYF. As DNA, the CDR3 is TGTGCCAGCAGCCCGGTAGGGACTAGCTTTGAGACCCAGTACTTC.

This chain connects TRBV11-3 to TRBJ2-5; 8 positions match TRBD1. The J call may be incorrect, as the DNA end agrees better with TRBJ2-7. The CDR3 runs to 16 residues. Per the germline V gene, CDR1 is SGHNT and CDR2 is YENEEA. This CDR3 reads CASSLGGVGQAHEQYF. The CDR3 DNA reads TGTGCCAGCAGCTTAGGGGGAGTGGGACAGGCACACGAGCAGTACTTC.

V gene TRBV6-7 combines with J gene TRBJ1-4; 11 positions agree with TRBD1. TRBV6-7 counts as an open reading frame of uncertain function. J gave up 4 bases and V 9 bases, and 16 bases lay outside the gene matches. CDR3 length: 18 residues. The CDR3: CARRGRGQGDFFNEKLFF. As DNA, the CDR3 is TGTGCCAGGCGGGGAAGGGGACAGGGGGATTTTTTTAATGAAAAACTGTTTTTT.